Described below is a single TCR beta chain sequence and its context. The antigen is not known. This sample is drawn from a study of OX40 agonist ivuxolimab in advanced cancers. At the level of the study: A mean age of approximately 60 years, range roughly 20 to 90, was recorded, and approximately 85% were male. A partial response was reached by three patients: one with hepatocellular carcinoma and two with cutaneous melanoma.

Method: immunoSEQ multiplex PCR; TCRdb's copy keeps in-frame clones and lacks some. The repertoire holds tens of thousands of clones, roughly 78% seen once, with 4% to 5% in the top ten. The CDR3 has 13 residues. Trimming took off 5 bases at V and 3 bases at J, with 10 bases between the two ends. The V gene's germline CDR1 is SGHAT and CDR2 FQNNGV. Study results and caveats: CD8+ T cells (on average) carried more expanded clones than CD4+ T cells.

This clonotype was obtained from an adult with an advanced solid tumor such as melanoma, head and neck, liver or kidney cancer. The sample was CD4+ or CD8+ T cells sorted from blood, taken in a trial of the OX40 agonist ivuxolimab. The V gene is TRBV11-2, the J gene TRBJ1-1; D unresolved. This CDR3 reads CASSPFGDTEAFF. CDR3 bases: TGTGCCAGCAGCCCTTTTGGGGACACTGAAGCTTTCTTT.